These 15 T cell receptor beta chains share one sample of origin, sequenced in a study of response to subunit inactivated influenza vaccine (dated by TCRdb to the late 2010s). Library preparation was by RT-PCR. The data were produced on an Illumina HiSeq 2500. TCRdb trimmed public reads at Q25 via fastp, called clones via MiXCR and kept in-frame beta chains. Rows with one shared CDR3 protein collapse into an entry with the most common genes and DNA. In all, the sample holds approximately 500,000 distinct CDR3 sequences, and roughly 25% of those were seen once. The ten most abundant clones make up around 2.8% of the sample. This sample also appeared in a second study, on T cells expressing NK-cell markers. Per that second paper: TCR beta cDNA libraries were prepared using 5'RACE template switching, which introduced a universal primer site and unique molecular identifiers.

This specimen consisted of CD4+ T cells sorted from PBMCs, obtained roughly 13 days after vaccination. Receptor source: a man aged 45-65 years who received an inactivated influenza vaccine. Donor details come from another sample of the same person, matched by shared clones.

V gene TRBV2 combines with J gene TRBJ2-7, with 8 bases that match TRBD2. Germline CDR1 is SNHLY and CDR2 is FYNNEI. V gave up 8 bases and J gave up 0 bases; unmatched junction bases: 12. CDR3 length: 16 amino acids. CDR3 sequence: CASDFGGGRSSYEQYF. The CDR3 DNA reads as TGTGCCAGCGATTTTGGCGGGGGGAGAAGCTCCTACGAGCAGTACTTC.

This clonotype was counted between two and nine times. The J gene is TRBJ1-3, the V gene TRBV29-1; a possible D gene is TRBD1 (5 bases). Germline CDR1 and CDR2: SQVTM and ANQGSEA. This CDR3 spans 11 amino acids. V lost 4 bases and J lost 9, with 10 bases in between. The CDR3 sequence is CSVGIGGTIYF. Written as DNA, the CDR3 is TGCAGCGTTGGGATCGGGGGCACCATATATTTT.

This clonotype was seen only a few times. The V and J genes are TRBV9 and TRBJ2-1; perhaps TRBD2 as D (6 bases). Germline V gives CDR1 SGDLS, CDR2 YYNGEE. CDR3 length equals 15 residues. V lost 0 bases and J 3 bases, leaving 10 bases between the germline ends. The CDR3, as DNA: TGTGCCAGCAGCGTAGAGGGACTTGGCTACAATGAGCAGTTCTTC. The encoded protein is CASSVEGLGYNEQFF.

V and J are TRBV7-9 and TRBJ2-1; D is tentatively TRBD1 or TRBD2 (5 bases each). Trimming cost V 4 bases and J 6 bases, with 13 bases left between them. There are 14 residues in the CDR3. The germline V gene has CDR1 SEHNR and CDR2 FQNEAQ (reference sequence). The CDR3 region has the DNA TGTGCCAGCAGCTCGGGGACGTCCCGCAATGAGCAGTTCTTC. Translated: CASSSGTSRNEQFF.

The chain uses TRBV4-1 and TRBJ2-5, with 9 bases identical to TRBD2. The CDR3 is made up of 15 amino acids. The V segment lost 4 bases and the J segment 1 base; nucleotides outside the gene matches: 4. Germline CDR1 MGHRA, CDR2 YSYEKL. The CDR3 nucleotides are TGCGCCAGCAGCCGCGGACTAGCGACCCAAGAGACCCAGTACTTC. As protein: CASSRGLATQETQYF.

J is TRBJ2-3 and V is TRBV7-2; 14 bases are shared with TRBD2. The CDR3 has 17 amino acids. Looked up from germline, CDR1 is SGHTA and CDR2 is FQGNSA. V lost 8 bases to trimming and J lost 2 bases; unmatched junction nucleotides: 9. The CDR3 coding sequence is TGTGCCAGCGGCCGACTAGCGGGGGGGTTCTTCACAGATACGCAGTATTTT. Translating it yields CASGRLAGGFFTDTQYF.

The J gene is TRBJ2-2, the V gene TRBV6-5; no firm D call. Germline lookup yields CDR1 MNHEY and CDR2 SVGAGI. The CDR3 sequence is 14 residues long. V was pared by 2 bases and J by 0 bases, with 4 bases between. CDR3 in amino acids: CASSYQTNTGELFF. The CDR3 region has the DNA TGTGCCAGCAGTTACCAGACGAACACCGGGGAGCTGTTTTTT.

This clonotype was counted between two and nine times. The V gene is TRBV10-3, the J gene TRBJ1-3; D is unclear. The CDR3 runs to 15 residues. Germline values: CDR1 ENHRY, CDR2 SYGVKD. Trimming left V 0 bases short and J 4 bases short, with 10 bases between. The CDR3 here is CAISESTAEGNTIYF. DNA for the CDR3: TGTGCCATCAGTGAGTCGACGGCAGAAGGAAACACCATATATTTT.

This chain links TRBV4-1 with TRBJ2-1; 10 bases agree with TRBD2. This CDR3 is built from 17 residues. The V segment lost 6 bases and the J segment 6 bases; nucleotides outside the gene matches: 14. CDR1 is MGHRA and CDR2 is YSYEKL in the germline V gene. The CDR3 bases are TGCGCCAGCAGGCCAAGATACGGCGCTAGCGGGAGCAATGAGCAGTTCTTC. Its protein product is CASRPRYGASGSNEQFF.

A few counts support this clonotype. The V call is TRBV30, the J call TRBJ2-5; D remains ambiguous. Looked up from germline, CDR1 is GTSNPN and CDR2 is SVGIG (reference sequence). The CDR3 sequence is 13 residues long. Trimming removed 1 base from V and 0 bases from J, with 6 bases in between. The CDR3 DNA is TGTGCCTGGAGTGCGTGGAACCAAGAGACCCAGTACTTC. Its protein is CAWSAWNQETQYF.

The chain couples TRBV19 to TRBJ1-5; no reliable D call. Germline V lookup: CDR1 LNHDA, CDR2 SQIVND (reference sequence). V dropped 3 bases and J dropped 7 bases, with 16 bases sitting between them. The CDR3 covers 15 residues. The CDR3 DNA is TGTGCCAGTAGTATCTCTCCCCCCGGATGGCAGCCCCAGCATTTT. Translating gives CASSISPPGWQPQHF.

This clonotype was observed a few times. The CDR3 coding sequence is TGCGCCAGCAGTGCAGGTGGTGCAACCGGGACGGGATATGGCTACACCTTC. Amino acid sequence: CASSAGGATGTGYGYTF. The chain is built from TRBV5-1 and TRBJ1-2, with a possible D match to TRBD1 (5 bases). The CDR3 runs 17 residues. Per the germline V gene, CDR1 is SGHRS and CDR2 is YFSETQ. Trimming took 5 bases from V and 5 from J, leaving 25 bases between them.

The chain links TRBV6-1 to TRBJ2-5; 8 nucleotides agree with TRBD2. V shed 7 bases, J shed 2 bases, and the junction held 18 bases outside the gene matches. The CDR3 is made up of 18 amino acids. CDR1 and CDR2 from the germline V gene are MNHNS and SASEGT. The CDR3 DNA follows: TGTGCCAGCACCGAGAGGCCCAGCGGGGGACTGGGGCAAGAGACCCAGTACTTC. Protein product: CASTERPSGGLGQETQYF.

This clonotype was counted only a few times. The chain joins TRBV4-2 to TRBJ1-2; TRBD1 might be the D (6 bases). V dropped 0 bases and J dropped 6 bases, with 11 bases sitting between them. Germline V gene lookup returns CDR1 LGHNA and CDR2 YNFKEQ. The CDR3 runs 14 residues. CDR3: CASSQEGRGDGYTF. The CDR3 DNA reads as TGTGCCAGCAGCCAAGAGGGGAGGGGGGATGGCTACACCTTC.

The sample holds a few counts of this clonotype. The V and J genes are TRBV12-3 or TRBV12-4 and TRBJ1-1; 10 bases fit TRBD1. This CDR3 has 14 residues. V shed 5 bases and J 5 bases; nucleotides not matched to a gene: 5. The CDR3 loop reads CASSRGQGETEAFF. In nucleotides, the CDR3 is TGTGCCAGCAGTCGAGGACAGGGGGAGACTGAAGCTTTCTTT.